These 7 T cell receptor beta chains share one sample of origin, sequenced in a study of cytomegalovirus exposure and HLA in healthy donors. 13 Jbeta primers and 60 Vbeta primers were used for the PCR. Generated by immunoSEQ multiplex PCR, the TCRdb table keeps only in-frame clones and is missing some. The repertoire holds 100,000 or so clones, with approximately 82% as singletons. Specimen: PBMCs. The receptors come from a man in his forties or fifties in good health and CMV-seropositive.

V and J are TRBV29-1 and TRBJ1-2; 8 bases line up with TRBD1. This CDR3 comprises 11 residues. The germline V gene encodes CDR1 SQVTM and CDR2 ANQGSEA. The J segment lost 6 bases and the V segment lost 7 bases, leaving 4 bases of the junction unmatched. The DNA for the CDR3 is TGCAGCGCCTACAGGGGGGATGGCTACACCTTC. It yields the protein CSAYRGDGYTF. The whole variable domain, remainder taken from reference TRBV29-1 and TRBJ1-2, is SAVISQKPSRDICQRGTSLTIQCQVDSQVTMMFWYRQQPGQSLTLIATANQGSEATYESGFVIDKFPISRPNLTFSTLTVSNMSPEDSSIYLCSAYRGDGYTFGSGTRLTVV.

The chain joins TRBV10-3 to TRBJ1-1; tentative D call: TRBD1 (5 bases). This CDR3 contains 12 residues. CDR1 and CDR2 from the germline V gene are ENHRY and SYGVKD. Trimming left V 10 bases short and J 1 base short, with 10 bases between. Here the CDR3 DNA reads TGTGCCACACTTCAGGGGAACACTGAAGCTTTCTTT. Amino acid sequence: CATLQGNTEAFF.

The V and J genes are TRBV27 and TRBJ2-6; 7 nucleotides line up with TRBD1. The germline V gene encodes CDR1 MNHEY and CDR2 SMNVEV (reference sequence). The CDR3 is 17 amino acids. V dropped 5 bases and J dropped 3; count of bases not matched to a gene: 10. The CDR3 DNA sequence: TGTGCCAGCAGTCCAACCCCGACAGGGTTTGGGGCCAACGTCCTGACTTTC. Residues: CASSPTPTGFGANVLTF.

The CDR3 nucleotides read TGTGCCTGGACAGGGGGTTTTTATGGCTACACCTTC. The encoded protein is CAWTGGFYGYTF. This rearrangement joins TRBV30 to TRBJ1-2; the match to TRBD1 covers 7 bases. Germline CDR1 GTSNPN, CDR2 SVGIG (reference sequence). This CDR3 region has 12 residues. With V trimmed by 4 bases and J by 5 bases, 4 bases remained unmatched.

The chain recombines TRBV7-2 with TRBJ2-7, with 7 bases aligning to TRBD2. The germline CDR1 and CDR2 sequences are SGHTA and FQGNSA. V trimming: 5 bases; J trimming: 2 bases; junction bases outside the gene matches: 12. CDR3 length: 16 amino acids. CDR3 coding DNA: TGTGCCAGCAGCCTATGGGGGGGAGTCGGTACCTACGAGCAGTACTTC. This sequence encodes CASSLWGGVGTYEQYF.

V usage is TRBV5-4 and J usage is TRBJ2-1, with D possibly TRBD2 on 6 matching bases. Germline loops: CDR1 SGHNT, CDR2 YYREEE (reference sequence). Trimming removed 3 bases from V and 3 bases from J, with 10 bases in between. The CDR3 runs to 14 residues. CDR3 coding DNA: TGTGCCAGCAGCTCGGACGGGGGCTACAATGAGCAGTTCTTC. Translation: CASSSDGGYNEQFF.

The V call is TRBV9, the J call TRBJ1-2; no clear D gene. Germline lookup yields CDR1 SGDLS and CDR2 YYNGEE. This CDR3 has 14 amino acids. The germline V and J ends were trimmed by 0 bases and 8 bases, with 14 bases remaining between them. CDR3 nucleotides: TGTGCCAGCAGCGTAGATCCCACTTCGAGGGGCTACACCTTC. Amino acid sequence: CASSVDPTSRGYTF.